This is a list of T cell receptor beta chains from one sample in a study of PD-L1 blockade in urothelial cancer. Assay: immunoSEQ multiplex PCR; the TCRdb copy retains only in-frame clones and omits some. The sample lists roughly 42,000 clones, roughly nine tenths occurring once. Here the sequenced sample was PBMCs, taken around atezolizumab (anti-PD-L1) treatment. All receptors derive from a man aged 70 or older with urothelial cancer. Both conserved end residues are part of each CDR3. Fields, in order: CDR3 DNA, CDR3 protein, clone size, J gene, V gene, D gene. The D gene is left open where the match is weak. Clone size is shown for a subset of rows, as once, few, many or a class of expanded clone.

CDR3nt: TGTGCCAGCAGCCCCCGACTAGCGGGAGGTTACGAGCAGTACTTC
CDR3aa: CASSPRLAGGYEQYF
abundance: -
j_gene: TRBJ2-7
v_gene: TRBV5-6
d_gene: TRBD2

CDR3nt: TGTGCCAGCAGCCAAGATTCAGGGCTAGCGGGAGAATGGGTCGGGGAGCTGTTTTTT
CDR3aa: CASSQDSGLAGEWVGELFF
abundance: once
j_gene: TRBJ2-2
v_gene: TRBV4-2
d_gene: TRBD2

CDR3nt: TGTGCCAGTAGGGGAAGCGGGGGCCGGGAGACCCAGTACTTC
CDR3aa: CASRGSGGRETQYF
abundance: -
j_gene: TRBJ2-5
v_gene: TRBV19
d_gene: TRBD2

CDR3nt: TGTGCCAGCAGTTTATATTTGGCTAGCGGCACCGGGGAGCTGTTTTTT
CDR3aa: CASSLYLASGTGELFF
abundance: -
j_gene: TRBJ2-2
v_gene: TRBV28
d_gene: TRBD2

CDR3nt: TGTGCCATTCAGGGGACAGGGGCGTCGGATTACAATGAGCAGTTCTTC
CDR3aa: CAIQGTGASDYNEQFF
abundance: -
j_gene: TRBJ2-1
v_gene: TRBV28
d_gene: TRBD1

CDR3nt: TGTGCCAGCAGTTTGTCGGGGAACACTGAAGCTTTCTTT
CDR3aa: CASSLSGNTEAFF
abundance: -
j_gene: TRBJ1-1
v_gene: TRBV28
d_gene: -

CDR3nt: TGTGCCACCAGCAGAGAACAGGGTATAGGCGAGCAGTACTTC
CDR3aa: CATSREQGIGEQYF
abundance: -
j_gene: TRBJ2-7
v_gene: TRBV15
d_gene: -

CDR3nt: TGTGCCAGCAGTGCACTAGCGGGAGTTAAAGATACGCAGTATTTT
CDR3aa: CASSALAGVKDTQYF
abundance: -
j_gene: TRBJ2-3
v_gene: TRBV6-1
d_gene: TRBD2

CDR3nt: TGCGCCAGTGCTTCGGACCCCGCGGGGGGGGCCAACGTCCTGACTTTC
CDR3aa: CASASDPAGGANVLTF
abundance: once
j_gene: TRBJ2-6
v_gene: TRBV5-1
d_gene: -

CDR3nt: TGTGCCAGCAGCCCCGCGGTGGGACAGGGAGACAATGAGCAGTTCTTC
CDR3aa: CASSPAVGQGDNEQFF
abundance: -
j_gene: TRBJ2-1
v_gene: TRBV7-9
d_gene: TRBD1

CDR3nt: TGTGCCAGCAGCTCCTCAGGGGGCCGGGATCGTGAAAAACTGTTTTTT
CDR3aa: CASSSSGGRDREKLFF
abundance: once
j_gene: TRBJ1-4
v_gene: TRBV7-9
d_gene: TRBD1

CDR3nt: TGCGCCAGCAGCTTGGAGGTACCGGACAGCTACACCTTC
CDR3aa: CASSLEVPDSYTF
abundance: -
j_gene: TRBJ1-2
v_gene: TRBV5-1
d_gene: -

CDR3nt: TGCGCCAGCAGCTTGGCAGGGGACTATGGCTACACCTTC
CDR3aa: CASSLAGDYGYTF
abundance: -
j_gene: TRBJ1-2
v_gene: TRBV5-1
d_gene: -

CDR3nt: TGTGCCAGCAGTCCCCAGACAGGGTTAATGGATCAGCCCCAGCATTTT
CDR3aa: CASSPQTGLMDQPQHF
abundance: -
j_gene: TRBJ1-5
v_gene: TRBV27
d_gene: TRBD1

CDR3nt: TGTGCCAGCAGTTTAATGACTAGCGGGGGCGAGCAGTACTTC
CDR3aa: CASSLMTSGGEQYF
abundance: -
j_gene: TRBJ2-7
v_gene: TRBV27
d_gene: TRBD2

CDR3nt: TGTGCCAGCAGCCGGGGGGGGTTCACCGGGGAGCTGTTTTTT
CDR3aa: CASSRGGFTGELFF
abundance: -
j_gene: TRBJ2-2
v_gene: TRBV6-5
d_gene: TRBD2

CDR3nt: TGTGCCAGCAGTGTGACATTTACAGTTAACTATGGCTACACCTTC
CDR3aa: CASSVTFTVNYGYTF
abundance: -
j_gene: TRBJ1-2
v_gene: TRBV2
d_gene: -

CDR3nt: TGCGCCAGCAGCCGCAAGACTAGCGGGAGAACCGACGAGCAGTACTTC
CDR3aa: CASSRKTSGRTDEQYF
abundance: few
j_gene: TRBJ2-7
v_gene: TRBV5-1
d_gene: TRBD2

CDR3nt: TGCAGCGTTGCCCTTTTAGGGGTTCTAGGCTACACCTTC
CDR3aa: CSVALLGVLGYTF
abundance: -
j_gene: TRBJ1-2
v_gene: TRBV29-1
d_gene: -

CDR3nt: TGTGCCAGCAGTTTCTCTCAGGGGTCCCAGCAGTACTTC
CDR3aa: CASSFSQGSQQYF
abundance: -
j_gene: TRBJ2-7
v_gene: TRBV7-7
d_gene: -

CDR3nt: TGTGCCAGCAGCTTATCGCTAACTCAGGGAGAGACCCAGTACTTC
CDR3aa: CASSLSLTQGETQYF
abundance: once
j_gene: TRBJ2-5
v_gene: TRBV7-2
d_gene: -

CDR3nt: TGTGCCAGTAGTATAGCGGAGCTAGCGGGAACGAAGACCCAGTACTTC
CDR3aa: CASSIAELAGTKTQYF
abundance: -
j_gene: TRBJ2-5
v_gene: TRBV19
d_gene: TRBD2

CDR3nt: TGTGCCAGCAGCCCCCGCGAGAACTATGGCTACACCTTC
CDR3aa: CASSPRENYGYTF
abundance: -
j_gene: TRBJ1-2
v_gene: TRBV27
d_gene: -

CDR3nt: TGTGCCAGCAGCTTGGGGCAGGGGGCCTACGAGCAGTACTTC
CDR3aa: CASSLGQGAYEQYF
abundance: -
j_gene: TRBJ2-7
v_gene: TRBV11-2
d_gene: TRBD1

CDR3nt: TGTGCCAGCAGTGGACTAGCGGGCCCATGGGGTGAGCAGTTCTTC
CDR3aa: CASSGLAGPWGEQFF
abundance: -
j_gene: TRBJ2-1
v_gene: TRBV6-1
d_gene: TRBD2

CDR3nt: TGTGCCAGTAGTATAAGACGGCGGAACTATGGCTACACCTTC
CDR3aa: CASSIRRRNYGYTF
abundance: -
j_gene: TRBJ1-2
v_gene: TRBV19
d_gene: -

CDR3nt: TGTGCCACCAGCGCGGGACTAGGATTAGAGCAGTACTTC
CDR3aa: CATSAGLGLEQYF
abundance: -
j_gene: TRBJ2-7
v_gene: TRBV15
d_gene: TRBD2